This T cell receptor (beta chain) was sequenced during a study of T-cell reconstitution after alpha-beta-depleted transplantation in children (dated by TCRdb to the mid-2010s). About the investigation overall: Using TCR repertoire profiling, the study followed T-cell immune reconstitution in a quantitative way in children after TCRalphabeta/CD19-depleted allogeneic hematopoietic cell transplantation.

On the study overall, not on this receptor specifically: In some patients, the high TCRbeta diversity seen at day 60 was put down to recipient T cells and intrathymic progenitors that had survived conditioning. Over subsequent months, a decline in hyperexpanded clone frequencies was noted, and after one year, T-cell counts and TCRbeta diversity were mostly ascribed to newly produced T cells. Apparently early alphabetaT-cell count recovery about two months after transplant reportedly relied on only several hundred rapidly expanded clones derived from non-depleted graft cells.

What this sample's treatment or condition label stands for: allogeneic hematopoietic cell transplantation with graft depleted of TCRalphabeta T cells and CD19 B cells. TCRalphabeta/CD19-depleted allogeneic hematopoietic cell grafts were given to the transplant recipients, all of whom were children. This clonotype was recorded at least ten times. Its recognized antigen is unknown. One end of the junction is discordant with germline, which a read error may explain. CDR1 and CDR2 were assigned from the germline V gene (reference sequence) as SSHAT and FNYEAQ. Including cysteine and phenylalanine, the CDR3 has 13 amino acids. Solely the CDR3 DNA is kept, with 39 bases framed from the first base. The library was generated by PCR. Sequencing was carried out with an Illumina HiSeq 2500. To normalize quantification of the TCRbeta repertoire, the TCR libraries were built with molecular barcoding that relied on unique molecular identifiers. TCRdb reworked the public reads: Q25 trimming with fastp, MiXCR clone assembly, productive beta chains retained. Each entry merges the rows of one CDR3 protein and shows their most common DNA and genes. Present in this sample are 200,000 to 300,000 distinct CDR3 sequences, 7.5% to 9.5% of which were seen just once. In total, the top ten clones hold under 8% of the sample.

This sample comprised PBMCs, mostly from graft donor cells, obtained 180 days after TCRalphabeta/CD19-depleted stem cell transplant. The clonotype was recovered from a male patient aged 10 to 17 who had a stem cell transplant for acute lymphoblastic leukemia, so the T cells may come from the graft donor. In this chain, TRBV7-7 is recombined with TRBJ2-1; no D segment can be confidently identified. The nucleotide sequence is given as TGTGCTAGCAGCTTGCTCGGCTTAAATGAGCAGTTCTTC. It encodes CASSLLGLNEQFF.